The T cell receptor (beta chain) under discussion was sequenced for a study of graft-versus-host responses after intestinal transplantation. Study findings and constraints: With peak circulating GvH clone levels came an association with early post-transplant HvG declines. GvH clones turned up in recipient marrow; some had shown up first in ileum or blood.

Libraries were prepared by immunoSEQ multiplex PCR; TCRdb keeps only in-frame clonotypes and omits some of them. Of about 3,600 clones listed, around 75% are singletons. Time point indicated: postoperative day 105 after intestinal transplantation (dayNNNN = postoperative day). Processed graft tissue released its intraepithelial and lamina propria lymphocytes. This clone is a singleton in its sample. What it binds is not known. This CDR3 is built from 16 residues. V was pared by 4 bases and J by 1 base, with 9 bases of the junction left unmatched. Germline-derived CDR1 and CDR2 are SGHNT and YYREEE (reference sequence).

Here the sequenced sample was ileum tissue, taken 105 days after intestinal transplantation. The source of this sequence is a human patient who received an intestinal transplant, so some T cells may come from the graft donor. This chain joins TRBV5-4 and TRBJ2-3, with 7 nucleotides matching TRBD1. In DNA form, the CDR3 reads TGTGCCAGCAGCGACCCTCGGACAGGCCGCACAGATACGCAGTATTTT. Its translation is CASSDPRTGRTDTQYF.